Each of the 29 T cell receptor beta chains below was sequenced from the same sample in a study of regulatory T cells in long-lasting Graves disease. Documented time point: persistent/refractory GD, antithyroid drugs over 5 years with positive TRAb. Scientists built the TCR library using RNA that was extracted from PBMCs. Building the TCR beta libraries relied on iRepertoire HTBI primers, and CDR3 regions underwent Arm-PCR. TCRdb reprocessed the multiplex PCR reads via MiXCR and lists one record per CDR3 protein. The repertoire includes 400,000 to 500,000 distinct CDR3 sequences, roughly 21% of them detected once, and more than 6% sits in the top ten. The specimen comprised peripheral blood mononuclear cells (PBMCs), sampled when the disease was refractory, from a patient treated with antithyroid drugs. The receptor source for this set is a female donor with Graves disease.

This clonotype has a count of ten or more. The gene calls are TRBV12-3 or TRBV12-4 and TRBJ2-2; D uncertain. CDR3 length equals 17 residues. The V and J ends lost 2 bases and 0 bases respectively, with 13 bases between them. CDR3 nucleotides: TGTGCCAGCAGTTTATTATTACAGACAACGAACACCGGGGAGCTGTTTTTT. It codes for CASSLLLQTTNTGELFF.

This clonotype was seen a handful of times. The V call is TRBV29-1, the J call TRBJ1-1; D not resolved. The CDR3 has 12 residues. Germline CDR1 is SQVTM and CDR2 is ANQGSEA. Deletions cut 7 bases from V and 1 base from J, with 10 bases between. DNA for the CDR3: TGCAGCGGAGGACTGTCGAACACTGAAGCTTTCTTT. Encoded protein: CSGGLSNTEAFF. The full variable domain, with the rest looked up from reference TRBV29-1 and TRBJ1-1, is SAVISQKPSRDICQRGTSLTIQCQVDSQVTMMFWYRQQPGQSLTLIATANQGSEATYESGFVIDKFPISRPNLTFSTLTVSNMSPEDSSIYLCSGGLSNTEAFFGQGTRLTVV.

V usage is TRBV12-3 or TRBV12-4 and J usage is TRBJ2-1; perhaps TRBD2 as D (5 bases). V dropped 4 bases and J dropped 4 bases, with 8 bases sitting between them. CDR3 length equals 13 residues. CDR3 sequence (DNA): TGTGCCAGCAGTTCCCGGGATTACAATGAGCAGTTCTTC. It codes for CASSSRDYNEQFF.

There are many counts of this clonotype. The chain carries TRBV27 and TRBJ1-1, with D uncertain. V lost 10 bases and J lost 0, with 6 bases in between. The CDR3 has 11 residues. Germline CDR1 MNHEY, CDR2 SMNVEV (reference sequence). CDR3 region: CATVMNTEAFF. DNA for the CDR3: TGTGCCACCGTTATGAACACTGAAGCTTTCTTT.

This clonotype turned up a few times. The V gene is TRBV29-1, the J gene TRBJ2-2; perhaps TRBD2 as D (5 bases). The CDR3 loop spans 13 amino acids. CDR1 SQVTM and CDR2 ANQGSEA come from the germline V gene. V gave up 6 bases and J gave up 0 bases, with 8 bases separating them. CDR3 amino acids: CSVAVSNTGELFF. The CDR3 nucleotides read TGCAGCGTAGCGGTCTCGAACACCGGGGAGCTGTTTTTT.

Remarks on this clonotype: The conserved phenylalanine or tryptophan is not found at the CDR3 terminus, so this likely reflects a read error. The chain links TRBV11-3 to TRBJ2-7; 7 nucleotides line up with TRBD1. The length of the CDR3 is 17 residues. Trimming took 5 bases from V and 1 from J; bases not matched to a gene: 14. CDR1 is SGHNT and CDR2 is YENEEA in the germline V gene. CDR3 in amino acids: CASSGSWPTGRSYEQYS. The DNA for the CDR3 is TGTGCCAGCAGCGGTAGTTGGCCGACAGGGCGATCCTACGAGCAGTACTCC.

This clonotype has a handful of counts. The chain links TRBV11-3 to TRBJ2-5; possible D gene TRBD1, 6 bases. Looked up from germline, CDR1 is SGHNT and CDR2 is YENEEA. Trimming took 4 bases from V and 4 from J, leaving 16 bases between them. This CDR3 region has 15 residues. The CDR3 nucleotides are TGTGCCAGCAGCTCCCACTCAGGGGATAGAGAGACCCAGTACTTC. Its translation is CASSSHSGDRETQYF.

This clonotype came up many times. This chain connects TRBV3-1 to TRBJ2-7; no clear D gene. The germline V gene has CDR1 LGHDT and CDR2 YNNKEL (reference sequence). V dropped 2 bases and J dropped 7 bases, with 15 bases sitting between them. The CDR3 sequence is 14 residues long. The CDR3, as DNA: TGTGCCAGCAGCCAAATCTTTCGGTTGGAAGAGCAGTACTTC. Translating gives CASSQIFRLEEQYF.

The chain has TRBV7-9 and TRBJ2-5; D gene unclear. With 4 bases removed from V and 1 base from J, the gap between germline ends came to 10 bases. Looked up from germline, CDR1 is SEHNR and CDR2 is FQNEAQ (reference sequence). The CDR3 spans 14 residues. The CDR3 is CASSSIDFQETQYF. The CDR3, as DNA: TGTGCCAGCAGCTCGATTGATTTCCAAGAGACCCAGTACTTC.

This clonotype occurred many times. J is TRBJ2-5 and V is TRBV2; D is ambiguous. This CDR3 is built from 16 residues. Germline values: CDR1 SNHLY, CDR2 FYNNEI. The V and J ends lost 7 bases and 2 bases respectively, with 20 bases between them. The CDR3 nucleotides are TGTGCCAGCATTCAATACTGGGATGTTATACAAGAGACCCAGTACTTC. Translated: CASIQYWDVIQETQYF. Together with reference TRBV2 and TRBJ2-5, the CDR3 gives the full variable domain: EPEVTQTPSHQVTQMGQEVILRCVPISNHLYFYWYRQILGQKVEFLVSFYNNEISEKSEIFDDQFSVERPDGSNFTLKIRSTKLEDSAMYFCASIQYWDVIQETQYFGPGTRLLVL.

The CDR3 region has the DNA TGTGCCAGCTCACCCGGGCTAGCGGACACCTACGAGCAGTACTTC. Encoded protein: CASSPGLADTYEQYF. The chain employs TRBV18 and TRBJ2-7; 7 bases are shared with TRBD2. Germline lookup yields CDR1 KGHSH and CDR2 LQKENI. This CDR3 is 15 amino acids long. With 3 bases clipped from V and 2 bases from J, the junction kept 7 bases outside the gene matches.

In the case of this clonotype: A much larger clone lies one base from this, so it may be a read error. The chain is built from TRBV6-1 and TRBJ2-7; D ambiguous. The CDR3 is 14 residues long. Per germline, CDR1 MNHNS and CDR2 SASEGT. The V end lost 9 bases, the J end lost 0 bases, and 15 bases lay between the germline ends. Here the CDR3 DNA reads TGTGCCAGTACCGCTGGAGAAATCTCCTACGAGCAGTACTTC. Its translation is CASTAGEISYEQYF.

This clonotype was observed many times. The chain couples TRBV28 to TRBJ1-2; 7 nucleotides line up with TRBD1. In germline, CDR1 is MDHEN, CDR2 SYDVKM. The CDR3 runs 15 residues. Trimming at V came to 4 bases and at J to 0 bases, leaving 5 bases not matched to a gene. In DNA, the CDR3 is TGTGCCAGCAGTTCGGACAGGATGACTAACTATGGCTACACCTTC. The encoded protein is CASSSDRMTNYGYTF.

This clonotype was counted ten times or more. The CDR3 DNA reads as TGTGCCAGCGCCCTAGGGGGACTAGCAGTAGCCAAAAACATTCAGTACTTC. Encoded protein: CASALGGLAVAKNIQYF. The J gene is TRBJ2-4, the V gene TRBV7-2, with TRBD2 identical over 9 bases. The germline CDR1 and CDR2 sequences are SGHTA and FQGNSA. With 8 bases clipped from V and 0 bases from J, the junction kept 11 bases outside the gene matches. This CDR3 is 17 amino acids long.

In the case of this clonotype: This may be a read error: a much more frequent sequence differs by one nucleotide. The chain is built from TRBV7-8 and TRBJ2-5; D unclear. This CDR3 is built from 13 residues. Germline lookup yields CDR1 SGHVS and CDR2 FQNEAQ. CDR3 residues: CASSLGKTETRYF. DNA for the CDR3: TGTGCCAGCAGCTTAGGGAAAACGGAGACCCGGTACTTC.

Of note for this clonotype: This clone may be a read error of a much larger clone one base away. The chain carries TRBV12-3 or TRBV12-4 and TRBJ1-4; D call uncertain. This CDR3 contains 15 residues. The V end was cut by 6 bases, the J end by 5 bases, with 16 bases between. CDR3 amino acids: CASSPDGPGNEKLFF. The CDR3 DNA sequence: TGTGCCAGCAGCCCAGACGGCCCCGGGAATGAAAAACTGTTTTTT.

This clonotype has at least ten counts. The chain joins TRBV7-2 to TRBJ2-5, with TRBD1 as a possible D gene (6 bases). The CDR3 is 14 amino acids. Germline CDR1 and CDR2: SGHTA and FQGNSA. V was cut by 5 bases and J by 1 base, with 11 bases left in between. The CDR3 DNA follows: TGTGCCAGCAGCGTTACAGGGCTCCAAGAGACCCAGTACTTC. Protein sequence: CASSVTGLQETQYF.

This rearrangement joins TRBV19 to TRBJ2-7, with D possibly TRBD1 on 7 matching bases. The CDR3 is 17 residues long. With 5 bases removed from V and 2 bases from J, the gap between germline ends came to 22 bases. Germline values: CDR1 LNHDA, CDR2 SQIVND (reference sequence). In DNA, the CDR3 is TGTGCCAGTAGTCCGACAGGGTTCAAGCCGGGAGCCTACGAGCAGTACTTC. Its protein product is CASSPTGFKPGAYEQYF.

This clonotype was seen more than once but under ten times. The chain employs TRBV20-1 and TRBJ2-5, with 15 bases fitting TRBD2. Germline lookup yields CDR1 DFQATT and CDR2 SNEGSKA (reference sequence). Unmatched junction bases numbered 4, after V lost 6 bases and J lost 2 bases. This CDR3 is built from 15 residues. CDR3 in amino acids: CSANGLAGGQETQYF. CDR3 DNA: TGCAGTGCAAATGGACTAGCGGGGGGGCAAGAGACCCAGTACTTC.

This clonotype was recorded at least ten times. CDR3 DNA: TGCGCCAGCAGCCAAGATCTCGAGACAGGGACTGAAGCTTTCTTT. Residues: CASSQDLETGTEAFF. The V call is TRBV4-3, the J call TRBJ1-1, with 7 bases fitting TRBD1. The CDR3 spans 15 residues. Germline V gene lookup returns CDR1 LGHNA and CDR2 YSLEER. V was pared by 0 bases and J by 5 bases, with 6 bases of the junction left unmatched.

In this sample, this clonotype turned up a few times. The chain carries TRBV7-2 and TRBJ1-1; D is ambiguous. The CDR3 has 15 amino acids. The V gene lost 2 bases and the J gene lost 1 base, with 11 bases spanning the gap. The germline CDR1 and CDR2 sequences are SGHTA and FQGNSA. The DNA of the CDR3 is TGTGCCAGCAGCTTAAGTGGACTCCAGAACACTGAAGCTTTCTTT. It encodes CASSLSGLQNTEAFF.

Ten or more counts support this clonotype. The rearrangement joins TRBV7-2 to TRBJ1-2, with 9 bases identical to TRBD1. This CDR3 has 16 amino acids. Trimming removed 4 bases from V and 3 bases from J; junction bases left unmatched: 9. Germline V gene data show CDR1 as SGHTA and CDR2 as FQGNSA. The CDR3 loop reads CASSSSTGQGDYGYTF. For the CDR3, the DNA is TGTGCCAGCAGCTCCTCTACGGGACAGGGTGACTATGGCTACACCTTC. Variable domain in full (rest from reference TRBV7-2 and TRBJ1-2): GAGVSQSPSNKVTEKGKDVELRCDPISGHTALYWYRQSLGQGLEFLIYFQGNSAPDKSGLPSDRFSAERTGGSVSTLTIQRTQQEDSAVYLCASSSSTGQGDYGYTFGSGTRLTVV.

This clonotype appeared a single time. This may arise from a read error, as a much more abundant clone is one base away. In DNA, the CDR3 is TGTGCCAGCAGTTACCCCCTCTCTCGGGGGAGCTTCTATGGCTACACCTTC. Translating it yields CASSYPLSRGSFYGYTF. This rearrangement joins TRBV28 to TRBJ2-4; tentative D call: TRBD1 (5 bases). The J call is in doubt because the DNA end fits TRBJ1-2 better. The CDR3 runs to 17 residues. Germline loops: CDR1 MDHEN, CDR2 SYDVKM.

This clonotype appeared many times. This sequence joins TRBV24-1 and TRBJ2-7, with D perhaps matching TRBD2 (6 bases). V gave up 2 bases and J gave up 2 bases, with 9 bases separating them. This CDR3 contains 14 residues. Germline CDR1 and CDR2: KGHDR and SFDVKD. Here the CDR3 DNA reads TGTGCCACCAGTGATTCGGGCGGGGCCTACGAGCAGTACTTC. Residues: CATSDSGGAYEQYF.

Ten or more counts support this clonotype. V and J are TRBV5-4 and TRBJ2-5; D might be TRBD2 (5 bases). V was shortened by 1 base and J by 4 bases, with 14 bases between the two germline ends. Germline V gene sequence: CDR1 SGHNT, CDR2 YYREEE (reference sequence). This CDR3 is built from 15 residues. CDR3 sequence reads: CASSLITGVRETQYF. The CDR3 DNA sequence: TGTGCCAGCAGCTTGATCACCGGGGTTCGAGAGACCCAGTACTTC.

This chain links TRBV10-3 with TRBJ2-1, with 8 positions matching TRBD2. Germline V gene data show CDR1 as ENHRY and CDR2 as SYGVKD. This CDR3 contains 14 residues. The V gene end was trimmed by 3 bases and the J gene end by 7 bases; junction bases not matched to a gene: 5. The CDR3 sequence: CAISDVAGRNEQFF. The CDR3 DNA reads TGTGCCATCAGTGACGTAGCGGGGAGGAATGAGCAGTTCTTC.

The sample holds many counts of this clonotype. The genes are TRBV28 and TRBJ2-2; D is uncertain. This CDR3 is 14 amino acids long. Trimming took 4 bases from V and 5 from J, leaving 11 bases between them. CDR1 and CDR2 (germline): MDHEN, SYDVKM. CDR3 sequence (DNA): TGTGCCAGCAGTTCGAGAGGTGGGACCGGGGAGCTGTTTTTT. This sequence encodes CASSSRGGTGELFF. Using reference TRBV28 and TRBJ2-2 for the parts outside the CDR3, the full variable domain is DVKVTQSSRYLVKRTGEKVFLECVQDMDHENMFWYRQDPGLGLRLIYFSYDVKMKEKGDIPEGYSVSREKKERFSLILESASTNQTSMYLCASSSRGGTGELFFGEGSRLTVL.

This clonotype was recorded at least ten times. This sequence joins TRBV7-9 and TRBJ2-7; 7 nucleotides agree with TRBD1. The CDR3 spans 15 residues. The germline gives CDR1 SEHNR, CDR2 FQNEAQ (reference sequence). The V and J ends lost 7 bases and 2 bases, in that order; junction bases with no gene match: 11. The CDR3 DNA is TGTGCCAGCATCCTCCGACAGGGACGGACCTACGAGCAGTACTTC. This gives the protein CASILRQGRTYEQYF.

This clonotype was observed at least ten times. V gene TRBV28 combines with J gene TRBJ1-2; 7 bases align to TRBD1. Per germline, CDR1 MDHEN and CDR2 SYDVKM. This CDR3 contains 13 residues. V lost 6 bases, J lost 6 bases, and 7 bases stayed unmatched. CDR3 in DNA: TGTGCCAGCAGGAAACAGGGGAAGAATGGCTACACCTTC. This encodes CASRKQGKNGYTF.